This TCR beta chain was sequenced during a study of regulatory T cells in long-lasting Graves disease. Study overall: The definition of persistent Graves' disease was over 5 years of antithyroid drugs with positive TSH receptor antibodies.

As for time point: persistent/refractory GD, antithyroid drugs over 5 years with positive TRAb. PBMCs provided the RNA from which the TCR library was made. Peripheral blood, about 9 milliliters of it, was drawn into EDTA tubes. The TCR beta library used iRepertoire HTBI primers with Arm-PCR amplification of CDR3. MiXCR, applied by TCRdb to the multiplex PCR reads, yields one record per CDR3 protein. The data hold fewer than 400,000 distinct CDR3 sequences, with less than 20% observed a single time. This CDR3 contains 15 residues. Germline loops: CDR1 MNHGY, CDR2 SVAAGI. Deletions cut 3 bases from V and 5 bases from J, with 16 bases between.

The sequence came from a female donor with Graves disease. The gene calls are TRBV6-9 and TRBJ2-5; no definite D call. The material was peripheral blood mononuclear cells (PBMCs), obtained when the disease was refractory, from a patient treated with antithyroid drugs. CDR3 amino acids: CASSYFLGIVETQYF. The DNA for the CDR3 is TGTGCCAGCAGTTACTTTCTGGGGATAGTGGAGACCCAGTACTTC.